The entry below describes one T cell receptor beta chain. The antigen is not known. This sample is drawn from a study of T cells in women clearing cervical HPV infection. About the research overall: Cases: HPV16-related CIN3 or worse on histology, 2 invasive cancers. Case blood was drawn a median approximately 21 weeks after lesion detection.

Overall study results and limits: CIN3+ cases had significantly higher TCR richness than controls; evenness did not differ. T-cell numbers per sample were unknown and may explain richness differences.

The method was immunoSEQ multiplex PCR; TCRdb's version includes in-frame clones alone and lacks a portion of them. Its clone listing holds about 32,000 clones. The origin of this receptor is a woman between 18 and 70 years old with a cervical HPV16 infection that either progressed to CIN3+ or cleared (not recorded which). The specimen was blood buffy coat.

CDR3 bases read: TGTGCCAGCAGCTTAGCGGGGACTAGCAACACCGGGGAG. Protein product: CASSLAGTSNTGE. The complete CDR3 reads CASSLAGTSNTGELFF. This chain links TRBV13 with TRBJ2-2; TRBD2 matches 9 bases. The CDR3 extends 3 residues past the end of the read, so its final part is completed from the germline J gene. J was trimmed by 2 bases and V by 1 base; bases with no gene match: 2. CDR3 length equals 16 residues. CDR1 and CDR2 from the germline V gene are PRHDT and FYEKMQ (reference sequence).